This TCR beta chain was captured by sequencing in a study of blood T cells in healthy people across ages. Study-level points and caveats: Nothing was known about donor CMV status, and this possibly confounded expanded clonotype changes. Naive T cell percentage strongly correlated with TCR beta diversity.

The amount of total RNA extracted per sample was at least 6 micrograms. A second about 7 to 12 cycle PCR used barcoded and J-beta primers. Per-sample output comprised a minimum of 2.5 million paired-end reads containing CDR3. TCRdb processed the 5' RACE reads anew with MiXCR; each CDR3 protein has one entry. Altogether 1.5 million to 2 million distinct CDR3 sequences are present, 25% to 30% being singletons, with the ten largest covering 7.7%. This clonotype has only a few counts. The antigen remains undetermined. The source material was blood. This sequence was found in a young woman in good health.

The CDR3 reads CASSYSAGGSEQFF. In DNA form, the CDR3 reads TGTGCCAGCAGTTACTCGGCAGGGGGCAGTGAGCAGTTCTTC. The chain carries TRBV6-2 or TRBV6-3 and TRBJ2-1; 8 bases align to TRBD1. The CDR3 contains 14 residues. Germline CDR1 and CDR2: MNHEY and SVGEGT. V dropped 0 bases and J dropped 9; count of bases not matched to a gene: 4.